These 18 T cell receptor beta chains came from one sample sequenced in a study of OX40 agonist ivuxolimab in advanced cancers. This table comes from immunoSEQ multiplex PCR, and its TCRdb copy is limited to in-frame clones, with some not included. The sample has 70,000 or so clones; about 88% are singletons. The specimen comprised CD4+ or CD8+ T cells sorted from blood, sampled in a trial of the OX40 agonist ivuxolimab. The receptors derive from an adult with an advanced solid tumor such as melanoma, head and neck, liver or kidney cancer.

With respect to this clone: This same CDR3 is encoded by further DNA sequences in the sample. CDR3: CASMPWRANSPLHF. CDR3 in DNA: TGTGCCAGCATGCCATGGAGGGCCAATTCACCCCTCCACTTT. The chain has TRBV27 and TRBJ1-6; D is ambiguous. There are 14 residues in the CDR3. V lost 7 bases, J lost 7 bases, and 14 bases lay in between. Germline CDR1 reads MNHEY; CDR2 reads SMNVEV (reference sequence).

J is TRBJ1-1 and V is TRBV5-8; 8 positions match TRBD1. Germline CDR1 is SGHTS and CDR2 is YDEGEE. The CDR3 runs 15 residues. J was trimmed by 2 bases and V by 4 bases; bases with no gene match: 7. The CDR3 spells CASSHRTGSNTEAFF. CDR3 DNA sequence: TGTGCCAGCAGCCACCGGACAGGGTCAAACACTGAAGCTTTCTTT.

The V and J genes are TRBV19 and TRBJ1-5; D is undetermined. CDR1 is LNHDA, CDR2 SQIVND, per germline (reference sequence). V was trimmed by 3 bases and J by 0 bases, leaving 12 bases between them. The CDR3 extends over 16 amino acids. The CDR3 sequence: CASSIDGQYSNQPQHF. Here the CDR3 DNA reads TGTGCCAGTAGTATCGACGGCCAGTATAGCAATCAGCCCCAGCATTTT.

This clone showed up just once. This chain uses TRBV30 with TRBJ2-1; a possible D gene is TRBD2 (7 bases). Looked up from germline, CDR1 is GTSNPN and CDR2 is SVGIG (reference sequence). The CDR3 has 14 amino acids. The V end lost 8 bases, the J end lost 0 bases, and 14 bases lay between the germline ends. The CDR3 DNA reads TGTGCCCGGGGGAGGGGGAGCTCCTACAATGAGCAGTTCTTC. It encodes CARGRGSSYNEQFF.

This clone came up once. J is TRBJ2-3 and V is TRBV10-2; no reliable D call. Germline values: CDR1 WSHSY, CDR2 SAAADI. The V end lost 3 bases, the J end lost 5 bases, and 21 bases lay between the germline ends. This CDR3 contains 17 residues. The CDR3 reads CASSDRMGYSSGDTQYF. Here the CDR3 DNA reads TGCGCCAGCAGTGATAGGATGGGTTACTCCTCGGGAGATACGCAGTATTTT.

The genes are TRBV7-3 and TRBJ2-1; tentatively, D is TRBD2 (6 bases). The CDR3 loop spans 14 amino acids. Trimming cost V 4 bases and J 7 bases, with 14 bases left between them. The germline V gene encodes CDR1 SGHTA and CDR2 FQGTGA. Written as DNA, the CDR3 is TGTGCCAGCAGCTCTCTAGCGTTAGGGAATGAGCAGTTCTTC. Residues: CASSSLALGNEQFF.

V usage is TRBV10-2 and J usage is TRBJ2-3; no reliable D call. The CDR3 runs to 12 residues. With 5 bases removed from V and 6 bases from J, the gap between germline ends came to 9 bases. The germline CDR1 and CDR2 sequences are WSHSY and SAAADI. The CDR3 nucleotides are TGCGCCAGCAGTCAGGCCACGGATACGCAGTATTTT. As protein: CASSQATDTQYF.

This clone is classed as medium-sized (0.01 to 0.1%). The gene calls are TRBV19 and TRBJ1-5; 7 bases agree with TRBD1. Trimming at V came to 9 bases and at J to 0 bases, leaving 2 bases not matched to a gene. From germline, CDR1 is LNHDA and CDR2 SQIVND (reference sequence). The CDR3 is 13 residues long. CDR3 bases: TGTGCCAGGGGGACAGCTAGCAATCAGCCCCAGCATTTT. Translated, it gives CARGTASNQPQHF.

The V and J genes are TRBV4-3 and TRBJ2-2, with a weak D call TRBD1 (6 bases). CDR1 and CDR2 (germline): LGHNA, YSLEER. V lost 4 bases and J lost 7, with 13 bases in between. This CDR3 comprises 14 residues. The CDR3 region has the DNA TGCGCCAGCAGCCGTCACAGGGTGGGCGGGGAGCTGTTTTTT. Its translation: CASSRHRVGGELFF.

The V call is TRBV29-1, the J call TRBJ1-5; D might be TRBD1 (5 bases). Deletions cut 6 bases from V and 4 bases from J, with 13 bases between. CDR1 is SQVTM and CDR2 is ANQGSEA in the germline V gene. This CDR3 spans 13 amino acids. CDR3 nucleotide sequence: TGCAGCGTCTCTGGGGGGAAAAATCAGCCCCAGCATTTT. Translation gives CSVSGGKNQPQHF. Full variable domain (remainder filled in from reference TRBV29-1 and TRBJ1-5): SAVISQKPSRDICQRGTSLTIQCQVDSQVTMMFWYRQQPGQSLTLIATANQGSEATYESGFVIDKFPISRPNLTFSTLTVSNMSPEDSSIYLCSVSGGKNQPQHFGDGTRLSIL.

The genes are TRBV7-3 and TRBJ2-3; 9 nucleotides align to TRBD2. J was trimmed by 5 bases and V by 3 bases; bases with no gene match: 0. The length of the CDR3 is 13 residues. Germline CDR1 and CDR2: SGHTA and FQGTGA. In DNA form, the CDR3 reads TGTGCCAGCAGCTTTAGCGGGAGAGATACGCAGTATTTT. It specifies CASSFSGRDTQYF.

CDR3 nucleotides: TGTGCCAGCAGCTTGGAGGCGAGAACTAATGAAAAACTGTTTTTT. It encodes CASSLEARTNEKLFF. The chain uses TRBV5-4 and TRBJ1-4; D remains ambiguous. V gave up 0 bases and J gave up 1 base, with 7 bases separating them. Germline V gene data show CDR1 as SGHNT and CDR2 as YYREEE (reference sequence). This CDR3 contains 15 residues.

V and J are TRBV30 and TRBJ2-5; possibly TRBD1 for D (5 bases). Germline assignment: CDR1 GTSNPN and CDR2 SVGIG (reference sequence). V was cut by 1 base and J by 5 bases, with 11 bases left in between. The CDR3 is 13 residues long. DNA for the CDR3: TGTGCCTGGAGTGGGGGCCTTCGGGAGACCCAGTACTTC. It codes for CAWSGGLRETQYF.

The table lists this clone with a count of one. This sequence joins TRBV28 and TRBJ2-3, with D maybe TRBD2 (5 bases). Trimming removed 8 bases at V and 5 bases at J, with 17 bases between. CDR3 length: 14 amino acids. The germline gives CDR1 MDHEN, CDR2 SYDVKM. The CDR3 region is CASHPPGFEDTQYF. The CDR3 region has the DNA TGTGCCAGCCATCCCCCGGGGTTTGAAGATACGCAGTATTTT. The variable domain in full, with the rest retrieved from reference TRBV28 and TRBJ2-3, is DVKVTQSSRYLVKRTGEKVFLECVQDMDHENMFWYRQDPGLGLRLIYFSYDVKMKEKGDIPEGYSVSREKKERFSLILESASTNQTSMYLCASHPPGFEDTQYFGPGTRLTVL.

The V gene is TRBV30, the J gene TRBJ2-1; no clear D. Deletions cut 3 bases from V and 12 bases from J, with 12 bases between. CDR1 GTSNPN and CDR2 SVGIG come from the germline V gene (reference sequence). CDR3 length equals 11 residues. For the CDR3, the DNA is TGTGCCTGGAGAGATAAGTGGGGGCAGTTCTTC. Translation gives CAWRDKWGQFF.

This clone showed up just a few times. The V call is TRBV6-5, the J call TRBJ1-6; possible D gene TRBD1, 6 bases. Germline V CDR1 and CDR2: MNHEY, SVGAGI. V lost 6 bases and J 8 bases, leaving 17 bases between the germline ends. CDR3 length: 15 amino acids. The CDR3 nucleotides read TGTGCCAGCAGGGGGTTTGGGGGCCAAGATTCACCCCTCCACTTT. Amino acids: CASRGFGGQDSPLHF.

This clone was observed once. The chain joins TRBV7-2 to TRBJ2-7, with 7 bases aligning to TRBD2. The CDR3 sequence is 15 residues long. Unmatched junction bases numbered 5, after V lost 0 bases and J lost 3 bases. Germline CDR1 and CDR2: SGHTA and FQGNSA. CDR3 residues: CASSLAASGYYEQYF. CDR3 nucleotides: TGTGCCAGCAGCTTAGCGGCTAGCGGATACTACGAGCAGTACTTC.

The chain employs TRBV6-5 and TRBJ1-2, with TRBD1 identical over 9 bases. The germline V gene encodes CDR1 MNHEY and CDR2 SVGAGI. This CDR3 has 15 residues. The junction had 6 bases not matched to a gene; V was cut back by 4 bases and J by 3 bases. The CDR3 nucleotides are TGTGCCAGCAGTTTTGGACAGGGGAGGGACTATGGCTACACCTTC. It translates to CASSFGQGRDYGYTF.